This is a list of T cell receptor beta chains from one sample in a study of T cells in localized non-small cell lung cancer. Libraries were prepared by immunoSEQ multiplex PCR; TCRdb keeps only in-frame clonotypes and omits some of them. The table has 25,000 to 30,000 clones, 92% seen once. The source was peripheral blood mononuclear cells, collected before any cancer treatment. The source is a woman between 35 and 70 years old with stage III lung adenocarcinoma. CDR3s include the opening cysteine and the closing phenylalanine or tryptophan. Fields, in order: J gene, clone size, V gene, D gene, CDR3 length, CDR3 DNA, CDR3 protein. D genes are given only for firm matches. Expanded clones get a size class; other rows say once, few or many, or leave the size out.

TRBJ2-5 | once | TRBV15 | TRBD2 | 17 | TGTGCCACCAGCAGGGGTATAGCGGGGGGGCAGTTGGAGACCCAGTACTTC | CATSRGIAGGQLETQYF
TRBJ2-1 | - | TRBV6-5 | - | 13 | TGTGCCAGCAGATCTAGCTCCTACAATGAGCAGTTCTTC | CASRSSSYNEQFF
TRBJ1-4 | - | TRBV5-5 | TRBD1 | 14 | TGTGCCAGCAGCCCCGGGACAGGTCCAGAAAAACTGTTTTTT | CASSPGTGPEKLFF
TRBJ2-7 | once | TRBV27 | TRBD2 | 16 | TGTGCCAGCAGTTTATCCCGGACTAGCGCGACCTACGAGCAGTACTTC | CASSLSRTSATYEQYF
TRBJ2-2 | - | TRBV13 | - | 14 | TGTGCCAGCAGCTTTCAAGGGAGCACCGGGGAGCTGTTTTTT | CASSFQGSTGELFF
TRBJ2-7 | - | TRBV13 | - | 14 | TGTGCCAGCAGCGCAGCACGGGGTGCCTACGAGCAGTACTTC | CASSAARGAYEQYF
TRBJ1-4 | - | TRBV18 | - | 13 | TGTGCCAGCTCACCAGGCGCGTTGGGGAAACTGTTTTTT | CASSPGALGKLFF
TRBJ1-5 | - | TRBV30 | - | 13 | TGTGCCTGGGCCAAGGGTGGAAATCAGCCCCAGCATTTT | CAWAKGGNQPQHF
TRBJ2-3 | - | TRBV10-2 | TRBD2 | 16 | TGCGCCAGCAGTGATAAGCGGGAGGGTAGCACAGATACGCAGTATTTT | CASSDKREGSTDTQYF
TRBJ2-4 | - | TRBV14 | - | 17 | TGTGCCAGCAGCCCGGGACCATCAATACTAGCCAAAAACATTCAGTACTTC | CASSPGPSILAKNIQYF
TRBJ2-1 | - | TRBV4-2 | - | 16 | TGTGCCAGCAGGGGAGGGGGGGTAGGATCCTACAATGAGCAGTTCTTC | CASRGGGVGSYNEQFF
TRBJ2-7 | - | TRBV6-1 | - | 14 | TGTGCCAGTGCCCGAGGGGCTAGCTCCTACGAGCAGTACTTC | CASARGASSYEQYF
TRBJ1-5 | - | TRBV19 | - | 13 | TGTGCCAGTAGTATTTCCCACCTTCAGCCCCAGCATTTT | CASSISHLQPQHF
TRBJ2-1 | - | TRBV5-4 | - | 13 | TGTGCCAGCAGCTTGATGGGGGGCGATGAGCAGTTCTTC | CASSLMGGDEQFF
TRBJ2-1 | - | TRBV7-9 | - | 11 | TGTGCCAGCAGAGATTACAATGAGCAGTTCTTC | CASRDYNEQFF
TRBJ1-5 | - | TRBV18 | TRBD1 | 15 | TGTGCCAGCTCACCTCCGGGACAGCAAGGACAGCCCCAGCATTTT | CASSPPGQQGQPQHF
TRBJ2-6 | - | TRBV5-4 | - | 16 | TGTGCCAGCAGCTTGAGCGTCGGGTCTGGGGCCAACGTCCTGACTTTC | CASSLSVGSGANVLTF
TRBJ1-1 | - | TRBV4-1 | - | 15 | TGCGCCAGCAGCCCCCCGAGCTTAAAGAACACTGAAGCTTTCTTT | CASSPPSLKNTEAFF
TRBJ1-2 | - | TRBV5-1 | TRBD1 | 13 | TGCGCCAGCAGCGGGGGACAGGACTATGGCTACACCTTC | CASSGGQDYGYTF
TRBJ2-7 | - | TRBV28 | - | 12 | TGTGCCAGCAGTTCGCAGCAGTACGAGCAGTACTTC | CASSSQQYEQYF
TRBJ2-3 | - | TRBV5-4 | TRBD2 | 15 | TGTGCCAGCAGCTTCCTAGCGGGGGGCACAGATACGCAGTATTTT | CASSFLAGGTDTQYF
TRBJ2-7 | - | TRBV4-1 | - | 15 | TGCGCCAGCAGCCAAGGGCAGGGGGGAACCTACGAGCAGTACTTC | CASSQGQGGTYEQYF
TRBJ2-1 | - | TRBV11-2 | TRBD1 | 14 | TGTGCCAGCAGCTTATCGACAGGGCGCAATGAGCAGTTCTTC | CASSLSTGRNEQFF
TRBJ1-2 | - | TRBV6-5 | TRBD1 | 14 | TGTGCCAGCAGTATACGGAGACAGGGGTATGGCTACACCTTC | CASSIRRQGYGYTF
TRBJ2-5 | few | TRBV27 | - | 13 | TGTGCCAGCAGTCACGGGCAACAAGAGACCCAGTACTTC | CASSHGQQETQYF
TRBJ2-1 | - | TRBV27 | TRBD2 | 14 | TGTGCCAGCGGGACTAGCGGGTCGATGGATGAGCAGTTCTTC | CASGTSGSMDEQFF
TRBJ2-7 | - | TRBV5-1 | - | 14 | TGCGCCAGCAGCTTTGAGGGGACGTACTACGAGCAGTACTTC | CASSFEGTYYEQYF
TRBJ2-1 | - | TRBV30 | TRBD1 | 12 | TGTGCCTGGAGTGGACAGGGTATCGAGCAGTTCTTC | CAWSGQGIEQFF
TRBJ2-3 | - | TRBV7-9 | TRBD2 | 15 | TGTGCCAGCAGCTTCAGCCTAGCGGTCCTGGATACGCAGTATTTT | CASSFSLAVLDTQYF
TRBJ2-3 | - | TRBV30 | - | 13 | TGTGCCTGGAGTTTGAAGGGGACAGATACGCAGTATTTT | CAWSLKGTDTQYF
TRBJ2-2 | - | TRBV15 | - | 14 | TGTGCCACCAGGAGAGGGGGATTGGCCGGGGAGCTGTTTTTT | CATRRGGLAGELFF
TRBJ2-5 | few | TRBV4-3 | - | 13 | TGCGCCAGCAGCCAAGATGGGGGAGAGACCCAGTACTTC | CASSQDGGETQYF
TRBJ1-4 | - | TRBV28 | - | 11 | TGTGCCAGCAGCTTTCGTGAAAAACTGTTTTTT | CASSFREKLFF
TRBJ2-1 | few | TRBV7-2 | TRBD2 | 14 | TGTGCCAGCAGCCTTAGCGGGGCCCCTAGAGAGCAGTTCTTC | CASSLSGAPREQFF
TRBJ1-3 | - | TRBV9 | TRBD1 | 15 | TGTGCCAGCAGCGTAGCAACAGGGGGAGGAAACACCATATATTTT | CASSVATGGGNTIYF
TRBJ2-6 | - | TRBV11-1 | - | 16 | TGTGCCAGCAGCTTGGAGACGGTCTCTGGGGCCAACGTCCTGACTTTC | CASSLETVSGANVLTF
TRBJ2-6 | - | TRBV6-1 | - | 15 | TGTGCCAGCAGTTGGACTGCTCCTGGGGCCAACGTCCTGACTTTC | CASSWTAPGANVLTF
TRBJ1-2 | - | TRBV20-1 | - | 11 | TGCAGTGCTGTGGAGAACTATGGCTACACCTTC | CSAVENYGYTF
TRBJ1-3 | - | TRBV6-5 | - | 14 | TGTGCCAGCAGTCTGGCCCACGCTGGAAACACCATATATTTT | CASSLAHAGNTIYF
TRBJ2-1 | - | TRBV10-1 | - | 14 | TGCGCCAGCAGTGAGTCAGTATCCTACAATGAGCAGTTCTTC | CASSESVSYNEQFF
TRBJ2-1 | - | TRBV30 | TRBD2 | 15 | TGTGCCTGGAGTGTTAAGCGGGGGGGCCGGGATGAGCAGTTCTTC | CAWSVKRGGRDEQFF
TRBJ1-5 | - | TRBV28 | - | 13 | TGTGCCAGCAGTGAACAGAACAATCAGCCCCAGCATTTT | CASSEQNNQPQHF
TRBJ2-1 | once | TRBV6-6 | TRBD2 | 15 | TGTGCCAGCAGTATGGGACTAGCGGGGGCCAATGAGCAGTTCTTC | CASSMGLAGANEQFF
TRBJ2-7 | - | TRBV7-6 | - | 15 | TGTGCCAGCAGCTTAGAGGGGAGGTATGGTGGCGAGCAGTACTTC | CASSLEGRYGGEQYF
TRBJ2-1 | once | TRBV7-2 | - | 16 | TGTGCCAGCAGCAACCCCCCGGGACACACATACAATGAGCAGTTCTTC | CASSNPPGHTYNEQFF
TRBJ2-3 | - | TRBV6-6 | TRBD1 | 16 | TGTGCCAGCAGTTACCCGACAGGGGCCAGCACAGATACGCAGTATTTT | CASSYPTGASTDTQYF
TRBJ2-1 | - | TRBV18 | - | 12 | TGTGCCAGCTCCCGGAACCAGAGGGAGCAGTTCTTC | CASSRNQREQFF
TRBJ2-2 | - | TRBV5-4 | - | 14 | TGTGCCAGCAGCTTGGAGGGGGGTAGAGGGGAGCTGTTTTTT | CASSLEGGRGELFF
TRBJ1-4 | - | TRBV6-6 | - | 13 | TGTGCCAGCAGTTACGGAGGGCTCGAAAAACTGTTTTTT | CASSYGGLEKLFF
TRBJ2-3 | - | TRBV30 | - | 12 | TGTGCCTGGAGTGTCCTGCGGGATACGCAGTATTTT | CAWSVLRDTQYF
TRBJ1-6 | - | TRBV2 | - | 13 | TGTGCCAGCACCGAGCTCGAAAATTCACCCCTCCACTTT | CASTELENSPLHF